This TCR beta chain is from a study of tumor-infiltrating lymphocytes in primary liver carcinoma. Overall study: Tumors, staged T1-T3 N0M0, spanned 4.2 to 10 cm.

Regarding the study as a whole: Roughly 8-25% of top clones, and no more, occurred in all five tumor regions.

There are 16 residues in the CDR3. The germline gives CDR1 LGHNA, CDR2 YSLEER. On this clonotype itself: The antigen is undetermined. Germline is not matched at one junction end, which may reflect a read error.

DNA and RNA were both co-extracted from about 19-30 mg of bulk tissue that had not been sorted. Patients were treatment-naive with chronic HBV infection. Over 75% of the cells were viable tumor cells in every tumor sample. Using a constant-region primer together with ProtoScript II reverse transcriptase, TCR beta cDNA was made from 500 ng of total RNA. Generation of the TCR beta libraries relied on three nested multiplex PCR rounds using slightly modified ARM-PCR. The study ran its first two PCR rounds for around 10 cycles each, using TRBV1-TRBV30 forward primers and a C-beta reverse primer. TCRdb fed the multiplex PCR reads into MiXCR, producing one record per CDR3 protein. This table has 30,000 to 40,000 distinct CDR3 sequences, 70% to 85% appearing once.

Sequenced material: liver tumor tissue from sampling region 4. The subset: tumor region T4, right-lateral pole. The receptor comes from a middle-aged man with primary liver carcinoma and hepatitis B virus infection. The chain is built from TRBV4-3 and TRBJ2-1, with D hard to call. CDR3 coding DNA: TGCGCCAGTAGCCACTTCCCCCCCCCGGCGGACGATGAGCAGTTCTTC. Protein product: CASSHFPPPADDEQFF.